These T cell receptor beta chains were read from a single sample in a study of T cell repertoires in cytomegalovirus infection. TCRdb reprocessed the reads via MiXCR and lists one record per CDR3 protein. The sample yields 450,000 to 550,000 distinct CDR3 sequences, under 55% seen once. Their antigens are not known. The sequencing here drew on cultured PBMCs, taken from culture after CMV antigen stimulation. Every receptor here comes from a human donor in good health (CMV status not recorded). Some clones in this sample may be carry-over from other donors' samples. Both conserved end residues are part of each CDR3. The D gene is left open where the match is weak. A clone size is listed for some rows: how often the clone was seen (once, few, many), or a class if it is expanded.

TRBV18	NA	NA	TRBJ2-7	TGTGCCAGCTCACCAACGAGCAGCCATCACGAGCAGTACTTC	CASSPTSSHHEQYF
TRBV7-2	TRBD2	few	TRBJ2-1	TGTGCCAGCAGCAAACGGACTAGCGGGGGGGCGGATGAGCAGTTCTTC	CASSKRTSGGADEQFF
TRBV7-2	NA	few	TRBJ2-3	TGTGCCAGCAGCTTCGATCGGTCCGAAGATACGCAGTATTTT	CASSFDRSEDTQYF
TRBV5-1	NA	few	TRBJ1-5	TGCGCCAGCAGCTTGGCGGGACGTGGGAATCAGCCCCAGCATTTT	CASSLAGRGNQPQHF
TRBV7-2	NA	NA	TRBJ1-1	TGTGCCAGCAGCTTAGCGGCAGGATTGCTGAAGAACACTGAAGCTTTCTTT	CASSLAAGLLKNTEAFF
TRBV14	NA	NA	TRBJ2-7	TGTGCCAGCAGCCCCGGCGGGGTCCCCTACGAGCAGTACTTC	CASSPGGVPYEQYF
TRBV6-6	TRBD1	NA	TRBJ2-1	TGTGCCAGCAGAAGACAGGGGGCGGTATTAAATGAGCAGTTCTTC	CASRRQGAVLNEQFF
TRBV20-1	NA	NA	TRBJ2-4	TGCAGTGCTAGAGCTGTAGCCAAAAACATTCAGTACTTC	CSARAVAKNIQYF
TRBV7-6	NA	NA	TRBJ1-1	TGTGCCAGCAGTCCAATGGATACTGAAGCTTTCTTT	CASSPMDTEAFF
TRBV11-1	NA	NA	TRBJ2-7	TGTGCCAGCAGCCCCCCTTCGAATACCTACGAGCAGTACTTC	CASSPPSNTYEQYF
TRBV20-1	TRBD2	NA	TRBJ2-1	TGCAGTGCCCCCCTCGGGAGGCGCTACAATGAGCAGTTCTTC	CSAPLGRRYNEQFF
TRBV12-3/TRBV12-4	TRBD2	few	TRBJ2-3	TGTGCCAGCACCATGAGCGGGGGTGGCACAGATACGCAGTATTTT	CASTMSGGGTDTQYF
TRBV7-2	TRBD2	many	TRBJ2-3	TGTGCCAGCAGCTTAAGCGGGAGGGCCGACACAGATACGCAGTATTTT	CASSLSGRADTDTQYF
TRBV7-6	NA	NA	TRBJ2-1	TGTGCCAGCAGCTTAGTTTATAAGGGAAGCTCCTACAATGAGCAGTTCTTC	CASSLVYKGSSYNEQFF
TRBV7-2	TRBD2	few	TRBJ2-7	TGTGCCAGCAGCTCTGCTAGCGGGGGGGCCTACGAGCAGTACTTC	CASSSASGGAYEQYF
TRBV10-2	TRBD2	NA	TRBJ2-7	TGCGCCAGCAGTGAGACTAGCGTTAACGAGCAGTACTTC	CASSETSVNEQYF
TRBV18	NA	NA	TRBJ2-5	TGTGCCAGCTCACCAGAGGCAGCTGGGGAGACCCAGTACTTC	CASSPEAAGETQYF
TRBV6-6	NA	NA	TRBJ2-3	TGTGCCACGAAGGAGCGGAACACAGATACGCAGTATTTT	CATKERNTDTQYF
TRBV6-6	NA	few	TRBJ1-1	TGTGCCAGCACCCTCAGTCGGGAGGGCACTGAAGCTTTCTTT	CASTLSREGTEAFF
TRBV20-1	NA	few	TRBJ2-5	TGCAGTGCTAGAGATCTAGCTCTTCTACAAGAGACCCAGTACTTC	CSARDLALLQETQYF
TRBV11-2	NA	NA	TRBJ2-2	TGTGCCAGCAGCTCACTAGACTTATCGGCCGGGGAGCTGTTTTTT	CASSSLDLSAGELFF
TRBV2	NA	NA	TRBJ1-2	TGTGCCAGCAGTGACGAAGGGTTTCTTGCCAGCTATGGCTACACCTTT	CASSDEGFLASYGYTF
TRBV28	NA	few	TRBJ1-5	TGTGCCAGCAGTTTATTGCAGGTTTATCAGCCCCAGCATTTT	CASSLLQVYQPQHF
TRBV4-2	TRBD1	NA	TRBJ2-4	TGTGCCAGCAGCCCCGGACAGGGCGGAAACATTCAGTACTTC	CASSPGQGGNIQYF
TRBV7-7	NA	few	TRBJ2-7	TGTGCCAGCAGCCTATCTCCCGCCTACGAGCAGTACTTC	CASSLSPAYEQYF
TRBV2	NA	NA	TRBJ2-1	TGTGCCAGCCAAGGGTCTACCTCCTACAATGAGCAGTTCTTC	CASQGSTSYNEQFF
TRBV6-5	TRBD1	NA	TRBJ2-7	TGTGCCAGCAGAAGACCCGGGACAGGGGCCTACGAGCAGTACTTC	CASRRPGTGAYEQYF